The count of the clone carrying this T cell receptor beta chain is one. Reverse transcription of roughly 0.5 to 1 ug RNA was carried out with random hexamers. TCRdb ran MiXCR on the immunoSEQ multiplex PCR reads and lists one entry per CDR3 protein. The table lists around 150,000 distinct CDR3 sequences, around 94% of them singletons, with approximately 0.3% in the top ten. This record belongs to a study of CD8 T cells in Susac syndrome. V gave up 6 bases and J gave up 2 bases, with 11 bases separating them. This CDR3 region has 14 residues. Germline CDR1 is ENHRY and CDR2 is SYGVKD. The J gene is TRBJ2-1, the V gene TRBV10-3, with D unclear. The sequenced sample was CD8+ T cells from PBMCs. The clonotype was recovered from a human donor in good health. The CDR3 bases are TGTGCCATCAGCCCTGCCGGGCCCTACAATGAGCAGTTCTTC. Protein sequence: CAISPAGPYNEQFF.